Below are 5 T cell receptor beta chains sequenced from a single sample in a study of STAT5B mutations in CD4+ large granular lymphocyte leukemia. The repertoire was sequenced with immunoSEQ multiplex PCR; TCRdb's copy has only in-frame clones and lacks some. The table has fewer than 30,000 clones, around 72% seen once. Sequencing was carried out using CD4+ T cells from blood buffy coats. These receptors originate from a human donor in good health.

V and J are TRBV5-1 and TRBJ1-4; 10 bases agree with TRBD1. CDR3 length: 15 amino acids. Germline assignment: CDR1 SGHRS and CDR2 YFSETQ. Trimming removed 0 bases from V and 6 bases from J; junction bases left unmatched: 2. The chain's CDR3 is CASSLGQGADEKLFF. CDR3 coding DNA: TGCGCCAGCAGCTTGGGACAGGGGGCGGATGAAAAACTGTTTTTT. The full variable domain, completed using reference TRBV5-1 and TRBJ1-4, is KAGVTQTPRYLIKTRGQQVTLSCSPISGHRSVSWYQQTPGQGLQFLFEYFSETQRNKGNFPGRFSGRQFSNSRSEMNVSTLELGDSALYLCASSLGQGADEKLFFGSGTQLSVL.

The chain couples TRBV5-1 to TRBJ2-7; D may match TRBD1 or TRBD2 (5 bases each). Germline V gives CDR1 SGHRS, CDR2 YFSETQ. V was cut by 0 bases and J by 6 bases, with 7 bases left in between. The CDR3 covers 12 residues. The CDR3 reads CASSLAGTEQYF. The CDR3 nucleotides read TGCGCCAGCAGCTTGGCAGGGACCGAGCAGTACTTC.

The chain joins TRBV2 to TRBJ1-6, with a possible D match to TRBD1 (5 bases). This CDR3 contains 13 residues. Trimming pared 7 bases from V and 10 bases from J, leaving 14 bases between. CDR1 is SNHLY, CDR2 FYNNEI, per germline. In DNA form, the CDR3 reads TGTGCCAGCACCCTAAACAGGCAATCACCCCTCCACTTT. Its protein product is CASTLNRQSPLHF.

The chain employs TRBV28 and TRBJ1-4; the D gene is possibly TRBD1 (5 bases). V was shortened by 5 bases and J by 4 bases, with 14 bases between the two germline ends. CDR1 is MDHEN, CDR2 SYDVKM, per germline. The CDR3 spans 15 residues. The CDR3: CASSLGTSFNEKLFF. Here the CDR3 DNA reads TGTGCCAGCAGTCTGGGGACCTCATTTAATGAAAAACTGTTTTTT.

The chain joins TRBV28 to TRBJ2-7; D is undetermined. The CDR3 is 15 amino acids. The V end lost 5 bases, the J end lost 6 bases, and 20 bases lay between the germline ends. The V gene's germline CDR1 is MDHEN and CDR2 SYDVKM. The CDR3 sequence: CASSLTGGRLGEQYF. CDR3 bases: TGTGCCAGCAGTCTCACCGGCGGACGCCTCGGCGAGCAGTACTTC.